A selection of T cell receptor beta chains follows, all from one sample in a study of blood T cell repertoires in COVID-19. Clones were read by immunoSEQ multiplex PCR, and TCRdb kept only the in-frame ones, dropping some. The sample holds just under 350,000 clones, more than 75% seen once. Sequenced input: peripheral blood. These receptors were collected from a woman between 45 and 65 years old with COVID-19, enrolled during active disease. The CDR3 runs from the conserved cysteine through the conserved F or W. Fields, in order: J gene, V gene, CDR3 protein.

J: TRBJ1-1
V: TRBV5-5
CDR3: CASRPVRGPSAEAFF

J: TRBJ1-4
V: TRBV7-2
CDR3: CASSLDAGGIGEKLFF

J: TRBJ1-2
V: TRBV19
CDR3: CASSITAGTVYGYTF

J: TRBJ2-3
V: TRBV27
CDR3: CASSLSSGANTQYF

J: TRBJ1-3
V: TRBV6-5
CDR3: CASTQGPSGNTIYF

J: TRBJ2-7
V: TRBV27
CDR3: CASSLSGDSYYEQYF

J: TRBJ2-7
V: TRBV30
CDR3: CAWTSGSPPYEQYF

J: TRBJ1-2
V: TRBV6-5
CDR3: CATKRTSYGYTF

J: TRBJ1-2
V: TRBV4-1
CDR3: CASSQDSVRGLDGYTF

J: TRBJ2-7
V: TRBV27
CDR3: CASRVTGIPYEQYF

J: TRBJ2-1
V: TRBV3-1/TRBV3-2
CDR3: CASSRYQGEKSYNEQFF

J: TRBJ1-5
V: TRBV6-9
CDR3: CASTPPPPARLQPQHF

J: TRBJ1-2
V: TRBV28
CDR3: CASSSQGGGYTF

J: TRBJ2-1
V: TRBV24-1
CDR3: CATSEGARRQFF

J: TRBJ2-2
V: TRBV6-5
CDR3: CASSRQGKNTGELFF

J: TRBJ1-5
V: TRBV7-9
CDR3: CASSLGREQPQHF

J: TRBJ2-7
V: TRBV11-2
CDR3: CASSPGGAEQYF

J: TRBJ2-2
V: TRBV5-5
CDR3: CASSIILATANTGELFF

J: TRBJ2-5
V: TRBV24-1
CDR3: CATSDLWAGSETQYF

J: TRBJ2-5
V: TRBV29-1
CDR3: CSVAGGRWETQYF

J: TRBJ1-1
V: TRBV5-4
CDR3: CASSFDRGRTEAFF

J: TRBJ1-1
V: TRBV6-5
CDR3: CASSYRMGGPPEAFF

J: TRBJ1-5
V: TRBV7-9
CDR3: CASSPPGTVSNQPQHF

J: TRBJ2-1
V: TRBV6-4
CDR3: CASSDSSGSYNEQFF

J: TRBJ2-1
V: TRBV27
CDR3: CASNEITGYNEQFF

J: TRBJ2-3
V: TRBV6-5
CDR3: CASRVFSTDTQYF

J: TRBJ2-5
V: TRBV5-6
CDR3: CASSSRGQGGTETQYF

J: TRBJ1-2
V: TRBV30
CDR3: CAWGNTGKYGYTF

J: TRBJ2-1
V: TRBV5-4
CDR3: CASSLGSGNAVNEQFF